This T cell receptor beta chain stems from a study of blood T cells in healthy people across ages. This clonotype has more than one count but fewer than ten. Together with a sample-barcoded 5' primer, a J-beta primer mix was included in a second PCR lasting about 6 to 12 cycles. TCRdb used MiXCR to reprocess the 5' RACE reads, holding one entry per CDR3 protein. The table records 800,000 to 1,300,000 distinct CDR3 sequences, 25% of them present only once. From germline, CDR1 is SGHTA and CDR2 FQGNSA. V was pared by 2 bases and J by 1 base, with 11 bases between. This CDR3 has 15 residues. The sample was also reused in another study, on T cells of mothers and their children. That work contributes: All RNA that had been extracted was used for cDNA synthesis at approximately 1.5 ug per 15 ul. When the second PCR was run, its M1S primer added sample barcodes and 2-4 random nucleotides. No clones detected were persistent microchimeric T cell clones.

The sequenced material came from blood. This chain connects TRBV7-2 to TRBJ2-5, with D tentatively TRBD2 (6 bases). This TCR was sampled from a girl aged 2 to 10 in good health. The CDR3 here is CASSLSGRTQETQYF. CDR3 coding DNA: TGTGCCAGCAGCTTATCTGGGAGGACCCAAGAGACCCAGTACTTC.